The 21 T cell receptor beta chains below come from one sample, sequenced in a study of T-cell memory formation after mild COVID-19. A single record per CDR3 protein comes from TCRdb applying MiXCR to the 5' RACE reads. The sample lists about half a million distinct CDR3 sequences, roughly 18% occurring once. Sequenced: PBMCs or a T cell subset sorted from them (not recorded which). All receptors derive from an adult woman who had mild COVID-19 (a few samples of this study predate the infection). Cell type and time point are not known.

V usage is TRBV12-3 or TRBV12-4 and J usage is TRBJ2-2; TRBD2 matches at 11 bases. This CDR3 spans 16 amino acids. J was trimmed by 3 bases and V by 6 bases; bases with no gene match: 6. The CDR3 coding sequence is TGTGCCAGCAGCGACCCTAGCGGGGGGTACACCGGGGAGCTGTTTTTT. Protein: CASSDPSGGYTGELFF.

The J gene is TRBJ2-5, the V gene TRBV3-1, with 7 positions matching TRBD1. Trimming cost V 1 base and J 5 bases; bases outside gene matches: 4. The germline V gene encodes CDR1 LGHDT and CDR2 YNNKEL (reference sequence). This CDR3 has 14 amino acids. The CDR3 nucleotides read TGTGCCAGCAGCCAAGGGCTAGGGGGCGAGACCCAGTACTTC. Translated, it gives CASSQGLGGETQYF.

The chain joins TRBV3-1 to TRBJ2-2, with a tentative D call TRBD2 (7 bases). Germline values: CDR1 LGHDT, CDR2 YNNKEL (reference sequence). Between the trimmed V and J ends, which lost 1 base and 2 bases, there was a span of 11 bases. This CDR3 comprises 16 residues. This CDR3 reads CASSQGRGPNTGELFF. The CDR3 bases are TGTGCCAGCAGCCAAGGGCGGGGGCCCAACACCGGGGAGCTGTTTTTT.

This rearrangement joins TRBV7-8 to TRBJ2-7; 7 nucleotides line up with TRBD2. The CDR3 is 15 amino acids. J was trimmed by 2 bases and V by 4 bases; bases with no gene match: 8. Germline V CDR1 and CDR2: SGHVS, FQNEAQ. CDR3 sequence (DNA): TGTGCCAGCAGCTGGGGGGGGACGGGTCCCTACGAGCAGTACTTC. Translating it yields CASSWGGTGPYEQYF.

This clonotype appeared a few times. This chain links TRBV19 with TRBJ2-3; the match to TRBD1 covers 7 bases. CDR1 and CDR2 (germline): LNHDA, SQIVND (reference sequence). V was clipped by 8 bases and J by 0 bases; unmatched bases: 5. The length of the CDR3 is 14 residues. The CDR3 DNA reads TGTGCCAGTTCAACAGGGGCCAGCACAGATACGCAGTATTTT. Amino acid sequence: CASSTGASTDTQYF.

This clonotype occurred many times. The V and J genes are TRBV18 and TRBJ2-3; D not certain. The CDR3 is made up of 15 amino acids. Looked up from germline, CDR1 is KGHSH and CDR2 is LQKENI. V shed 3 bases and J shed 0 bases, with 10 bases lying between them. DNA for the CDR3: TGTGCCAGCTCACCCTCCTACCCTAGCACAGATACGCAGTATTTT. Amino acid sequence: CASSPSYPSTDTQYF.

The sample holds a few counts of this clonotype. The CDR3 coding sequence is TGTGCCACCAGCCCGGGACGCCACACCGGGGAGCTGTTTTTT. Translating it yields CATSPGRHTGELFF. This rearrangement joins TRBV24-1 to TRBJ2-2; D may be TRBD1 or TRBD2 (5 bases each). CDR1 and CDR2 from the germline V gene are KGHDR and SFDVKD. The CDR3 runs 14 residues. Trimming took 7 bases from V and 3 from J, leaving 11 bases between them.

The chain has TRBV4-3 and TRBJ2-1; 8 bases agree with TRBD1. Germline V gene lookup returns CDR1 LGHNA and CDR2 YSLEER. Trimming at V came to 5 bases and at J to 7 bases, leaving 10 bases not matched to a gene. The CDR3 has 15 residues. The CDR3 DNA sequence: TGCGCCAGCAGCGTAGGTAGGACAGGGAGGAATGAGCAGTTCTTC. Translated, it gives CASSVGRTGRNEQFF.

V and J are TRBV10-3 and TRBJ1-1, with 10 bases lining up with TRBD1. This CDR3 contains 15 residues. The germline V gene has CDR1 ENHRY and CDR2 SYGVKD. With V trimmed by 10 bases and J by 1 base, 9 bases remained unmatched. The CDR3 spells CATRTRTGGNTEAFF. DNA of the CDR3: TGTGCCACCCGAACAAGGACAGGGGGGAACACTGAAGCTTTCTTT.

The chain uses TRBV29-1 and TRBJ1-2; weak D call: TRBD1 (5 bases). The CDR3 sequence is 11 residues long. Germline V gene lookup returns CDR1 SQVTM and CDR2 ANQGSEA. V lost 2 bases, J lost 6 bases, and 7 bases lay in between. The CDR3 protein is CSVERGHGYTF. The CDR3 bases are TGCAGCGTTGAAAGGGGCCATGGCTACACCTTC.

This clonotype has more than one count but fewer than ten. This sequence joins TRBV9 and TRBJ2-1; 11 bases fit TRBD2. CDR1 and CDR2 from the germline V gene are SGDLS and YYNGEE. The CDR3 spans 18 residues. Losses at the gene ends were 0 bases for V and 1 base for J; bases not matched to a gene: 6. The CDR3 DNA reads TGTGCCAGCAGCGTAGGGGGGGGACTAGCGGTTTCCTACAATGAGCAGTTCTTC. It encodes CASSVGGGLAVSYNEQFF. The variable domain in full, with the rest retrieved from reference TRBV9 and TRBJ2-1, is DSGVTQTPKHLITATGQRVTLRCSPRSGDLSVYWYQQSLDQGLQFLIQYYNGEERAKGNILERFSAQQFPDLHSELNLSSLELGDSALYFCASSVGGGLAVSYNEQFFGPGTRLTVL.

The gene calls are TRBV20-1 and TRBJ1-3; D may be TRBD1 (5 bases). This CDR3 contains 16 residues. Between the trimmed V and J ends, which lost 0 bases and 0 bases, there was a span of 12 bases. Germline values: CDR1 DFQATT, CDR2 SNEGSKA (reference sequence). CDR3 sequence reads: CSARDFRGSSGNTIYF. The CDR3 coding sequence is TGCAGTGCTAGAGATTTTCGGGGGAGCTCTGGAAACACCATATATTTT.

The chain couples TRBV3-1 to TRBJ1-2; the D is unclear. The CDR3 covers 14 residues. The germline V gene has CDR1 LGHDT and CDR2 YNNKEL (reference sequence). Trimming left V 0 bases short and J 2 bases short, with 7 bases between. The CDR3, as DNA: TGTGCCAGCAGCCAAGACTGGCGGAACTATGGCTACACCTTC. It translates to CASSQDWRNYGYTF.

The chain recombines TRBV28 with TRBJ2-5; TRBD2 is a possible D gene (7 bases). V was trimmed by 3 bases and J by 11 bases, leaving 16 bases between them. This CDR3 spans 13 amino acids. The germline V gene encodes CDR1 MDHEN and CDR2 SYDVKM. The CDR3 here is CASSLNVGGAQYF. The DNA of the CDR3 is TGTGCCAGCAGTTTGAATGTGGGGGGGGCTCAGTACTTC.

This clonotype has just a few counts. The rearrangement uses TRBV4-3 and TRBJ2-3, with 8 bases lining up with TRBD2. V gave up 5 bases and J gave up 2 bases; unmatched junction bases: 6. The CDR3 length is 15 residues. Germline-derived CDR1 and CDR2 are LGHNA and YSLEER. The CDR3 here is CASSDSGGITDTQYF. CDR3 DNA sequence: TGCGCCAGCAGCGACTCGGGAGGGATCACAGATACGCAGTATTTT.

This clonotype has just a few counts. CDR3 sequence (DNA): TGCGCCAGCAGCCGAAGAGGTCCTCCTTTGAACACTGAAGCTTTCTTT. Its translation: CASSRRGPPLNTEAFF. The V and J genes are TRBV4-1 and TRBJ1-1; D is unresolved. Trimming left V 4 bases short and J 0 bases short, with 15 bases between. Germline lookup yields CDR1 MGHRA and CDR2 YSYEKL. This CDR3 is built from 16 residues.

Note on this clonotype: One end of the junction does not line up with germline, which may come from a read error. The chain uses TRBV18 and TRBJ1-1; D possibly corresponds to TRBD1 (6 bases). There are 13 residues in the CDR3. The germline V gene has CDR1 KGHSH and CDR2 LQKENI. DNA of the CDR3: TGTGCCGGCTCGGGGACACCGAACACTGAAGCTTTCTTT. This codes for CAGSGTPNTEAFF.

The chain links TRBV20-1 to TRBJ2-3; no reliable D call. Germline lookup yields CDR1 DFQATT and CDR2 SNEGSKA (reference sequence). V lost 7 bases, J lost 2 bases, and 13 bases lay in between. This CDR3 has 13 residues. The CDR3 here is CSVMAGSTDTQYF. CDR3 DNA: TGCAGTGTGATGGCTGGATCCACAGATACGCAGTATTTT.

This chain joins TRBV11-2 and TRBJ2-2; D perhaps matches TRBD2 (6 bases). V lost 6 bases to trimming and J lost 6 bases, with 14 bases between them. Germline V gene data show CDR1 as SGHAT and CDR2 as FQNNGV. The CDR3 sequence is 14 residues long. The CDR3 DNA sequence: TGTGCCAGCAGGGCGGGAAGTGTTCCCGGGGAGCTGTTTTTT. Residues: CASRAGSVPGELFF.

The J gene is TRBJ2-4, the V gene TRBV24-1, with D perhaps matching TRBD1 (6 bases). Germline CDR1 and CDR2: KGHDR and SFDVKD. There are 16 residues in the CDR3. V lost 1 base, J lost 1 base, and 10 bases lay in between. The DNA for the CDR3 is TGTGCCACCAGTGATTTCAACAGGGAGGCCAAAAACATTCAGTACTTC. Encoded protein: CATSDFNREAKNIQYF.

This rearrangement joins TRBV19 to TRBJ2-1, with TRBD1 matching 7 bases. J lost 9 bases, V lost 6 bases, and 11 bases had no gene match. Germline CDR1 and CDR2: LNHDA and SQIVND (reference sequence). This CDR3 comprises 14 residues. The CDR3 spells CASRGEGALVEQFF. The CDR3 DNA follows: TGTGCCAGTAGGGGAGAGGGGGCGCTTGTTGAGCAGTTCTTC.